The 18 T cell receptor beta chains below come from one sample, sequenced in a study of early T cells in non-severe SARS-CoV-2 infection. MiXCR, applied by TCRdb to the 5' RACE reads, yields one record per CDR3 protein. The sample contains 70,000 or so distinct CDR3 sequences, about an eighth of which appear only once. The sequenced sample consisted of whole blood. The source of these receptors is an adult who was a healthcare worker with PCR-confirmed SARS-CoV-2 infection or an uninfected control (not recorded which).

This clonotype occurred many times. The CDR3 nucleotides are TGCAGCGTTGGCACCGGCTCTGGGGCCAACGTCCTGACTTTC. It translates to CSVGTGSGANVLTF. The chain recombines TRBV29-1 with TRBJ2-6; D call uncertain. The CDR3 spans 14 residues. Germline lookup yields CDR1 SQVTM and CDR2 ANQGSEA. Trimming left V 4 bases short and J 0 bases short, with 7 bases between.

This sequence joins TRBV29-1 and TRBJ2-7; tentatively, D is TRBD2 (5 bases). Trimming removed 4 bases from V and 7 bases from J, with 14 bases in between. The CDR3 spans 12 residues. Germline CDR1 reads SQVTM; CDR2 reads ANQGSEA. CDR3 DNA: TGCAGCGTTGCCGGGTCCCCGGGGGAGCAGTACTTC. Protein product: CSVAGSPGEQYF.

The count of this clonotype is one. The chain links TRBV7-8 to TRBJ1-2; weak D call: TRBD1 (5 bases). This CDR3 contains 12 residues. V gave up 1 base and J gave up 8 bases, with 8 bases separating them. The germline V gene encodes CDR1 SGHVS and CDR2 FQNEAQ. CDR3 sequence (DNA): TGTGCCAGCAGCTTAGAGCGGACAGGCTACACCTTC. It translates to CASSLERTGYTF.

As for this clonotype: A much larger clone lies one base from this, so it may be a read error. In DNA, the CDR3 is TGTGCCGCGGGACAGGGAGGATCTGGAAACACCATATATTTT. Its translation: CAAGQGGSGNTIYF. V usage is TRBV6-1 and J usage is TRBJ1-3; 9 bases line up with TRBD1. Germline V CDR1 and CDR2: MNHNS, SASEGT. The junction had 6 bases not matched to a gene; V was cut back by 11 bases and J by 1 base. This CDR3 has 14 amino acids.

The rearrangement uses TRBV7-6 and TRBJ2-3, with unresolved D. The CDR3 runs 14 residues. V was shortened by 1 base and J by 1 base, with 6 bases between the two germline ends. Looked up from germline, CDR1 is SGHVS and CDR2 is FNYEAQ. CDR3 amino acids: CASSLGDRTDTQYF. In nucleotides, the CDR3 is TGTGCCAGCAGCTTAGGTGATCGCACAGATACGCAGTATTTT.

This clonotype was seen a single time. The V call is TRBV29-1, the J call TRBJ1-1, with a possible D match to TRBD1 (6 bases). The germline gives CDR1 SQVTM, CDR2 ANQGSEA. The CDR3 is made up of 13 amino acids. V dropped 3 bases and J dropped 0 bases, with 8 bases sitting between them. The CDR3: CSVERTVNTEAFF. The CDR3, as DNA: TGCAGCGTTGAGAGGACAGTGAACACTGAAGCTTTCTTT.

This clonotype was counted ten times or more. The J gene is TRBJ2-2, the V gene TRBV11-2, with a weak D call TRBD2 (5 bases). The CDR3 sequence is 15 residues long. The germline gives CDR1 SGHAT, CDR2 FQNNGV. The V and J ends lost 4 bases and 4 bases respectively, with 13 bases between them. This CDR3 reads CASSSGMAGTGELFF. CDR3 nucleotides: TGTGCCAGCAGCTCGGGGATGGCTGGCACCGGGGAGCTGTTTTTT.

Points on this clonotype: A junction end diverges from the germline sequence, so it may reflect a read error. The chain joins TRBV5-8 to TRBJ2-6; TRBD1 might be the D (5 bases). CDR1 is SGHTS and CDR2 is YDEGEE in the germline V gene. This CDR3 has 14 amino acids. As DNA, the CDR3 is TGTGCCCGCAGGGCTGTGTCTGGGGCCAACGTCCTGACTTTC. It translates to CARRAVSGANVLTF.

This clonotype has ten or more counts. This chain joins TRBV20-1 and TRBJ2-2, with 11 bases fitting TRBD2. Germline lookup yields CDR1 DFQATT and CDR2 SNEGSKA (reference sequence). The V gene end was trimmed by 6 bases and the J gene end by 6 bases; junction bases not matched to a gene: 15. The CDR3 covers 17 residues. This chain's CDR3 is CSAPPNLAGGPSGELFF. As DNA, the CDR3 is TGCAGTGCCCCACCCAACTTAGCGGGGGGGCCGTCCGGGGAGCTGTTTTTT.

V and J are TRBV6-2 or TRBV6-3 and TRBJ2-3; 10 bases fit TRBD2. With V trimmed by 2 bases and J by 5 bases, 7 bases remained unmatched. The CDR3 contains 16 residues. CDR1 is MNHEY and CDR2 is SVGEGT in the germline V gene. The CDR3 loop reads CASSYGERGGRDTQYF. The CDR3 DNA is TGTGCCAGCAGTTACGGCGAGCGGGGGGGCAGAGATACGCAGTATTTT.

This clonotype was recorded a few times. This rearrangement joins TRBV29-1 to TRBJ1-5, with a weak D call TRBD1 (5 bases). Between the trimmed V and J ends, which lost 4 bases and 7 bases, there was a span of 14 bases. The CDR3 is 13 residues long. The germline V gene encodes CDR1 SQVTM and CDR2 ANQGSEA. CDR3 in DNA: TGCAGCGTTGGGGCGGGCGCAGGGCAGCCCCAGCATTTT. Amino acids: CSVGAGAGQPQHF.

This clonotype was counted many times. V gene TRBV6-6 combines with J gene TRBJ2-7, with D tentatively TRBD1 or TRBD2 (6 bases each). The V gene's germline CDR1 is MNHNY and CDR2 SVGAGI (reference sequence). Trimming pared 10 bases from V and 3 bases from J, leaving 16 bases between. The CDR3 is made up of 13 amino acids. The CDR3 nucleotides read TGTGCCACCGCCGGGGGCGACGTCTACGAGCAGTACTTC. Translating gives CATAGGDVYEQYF.

The J gene is TRBJ1-5, the V gene TRBV20-1, with a possible D match to TRBD1 (5 bases). CDR1 and CDR2 from the germline V gene are DFQATT and SNEGSKA (reference sequence). The CDR3 has 14 residues. Trimming cost V 6 bases and J 3 bases, with 15 bases left between them. This chain's CDR3 is CSAMAGLDNQPQHF. The CDR3 DNA is TGCAGTGCCATGGCAGGGTTGGACAATCAGCCCCAGCATTTT.

This clonotype was counted between two and nine times. CDR3 sequence (DNA): TGCAGTGCTAGTATGGGGGCTCGGCAGCCCCAGCATTTT. As protein: CSASMGARQPQHF. This chain connects TRBV20-1 to TRBJ1-5; D perhaps matches TRBD1 (6 bases). The CDR3 sequence is 13 residues long. V was shortened by 3 bases and J by 7 bases, with 13 bases between the two germline ends. Germline loops: CDR1 DFQATT, CDR2 SNEGSKA (reference sequence).

A few counts support this clonotype. The rearrangement joins TRBV9 to TRBJ2-1; maybe TRBD1 (6 bases). CDR3 size: 16 residues. The V gene's germline CDR1 is SGDLS and CDR2 YYNGEE. V was cut by 0 bases and J by 0 bases, with 10 bases left in between. CDR3 sequence (DNA): TGTGCCAGCAGCGTAGCAGGGGTCACCTCCTACAATGAGCAGTTCTTC. Protein sequence: CASSVAGVTSYNEQFF.

This clonotype was found many times. V is TRBV28 and J is TRBJ2-1; TRBD2 agrees at 11 bases. In germline, CDR1 is MDHEN, CDR2 SYDVKM. The CDR3 spans 14 residues. J was trimmed by 9 bases and V by 5 bases; bases with no gene match: 6. CDR3 region: CASSLLTSGAEQFF. The CDR3 nucleotides are TGTGCCAGCAGTCTCCTGACTAGCGGGGCTGAGCAGTTCTTC.

This clonotype was seen many times. The chain couples TRBV5-4 to TRBJ2-3; possibly TRBD2 for D (5 bases). V dropped 0 bases and J dropped 3 bases, with 8 bases sitting between them. In germline, CDR1 is SGHNT, CDR2 YYREEE (reference sequence). CDR3 length: 14 residues. The CDR3 sequence is CASSLAGVTDTQYF. The DNA for the CDR3 is TGTGCCAGCAGCTTGGCCGGGGTAACAGATACGCAGTATTTT.

This clonotype was counted between two and nine times. CDR3 region: CASSPIGGTDTQYF. The DNA for the CDR3 is TGTGCCAGCAGTCCGATAGGGGGCACAGATACGCAGTATTTT. The chain combines TRBV12-3 or TRBV12-4 with TRBJ2-3; the D gene is possibly TRBD1 (5 bases). The CDR3 is made up of 14 amino acids. The V end was cut by 5 bases, the J end by 1 base, with 10 bases between.